Listed below are T cell receptor beta chains from one sample, sequenced in a study of shared clonotypes between healthy human individuals. Method: immunoSEQ multiplex PCR; TCRdb's copy keeps in-frame clones and lacks some. The sample lists 2 million to 2.5 million clones, approximately 93% occurring once. Sequenced input: naive CD4+ T cells from PBMCs. All receptors come from a man aged 18-30 years in good health. Some clones in this sample may be carry-over from other donors' samples. Both conserved end residues are trimmed from each CDR3. A D gene is named only where the DNA matches it firmly. Size is stated for part of the rows, as once, few or many counts, or as a class when the clone is expanded.

>TRBJ1-2|.|.|TRBV29-1
SVDDSNYGYT
>TRBJ1-5|.|.|TRBV7-9
ASSSELSNQPQH
>TRBJ1-1|.|.|TRBV18
ASSSREGNTEAF
>TRBJ1-4|.|.|TRBV2
ASSQDGTTNEKLF
>TRBJ1-3|.|.|TRBV5-6
ASSLGGASGNTIY
>TRBJ2-1|.|TRBD1|TRBV5-1
ASSPTGGRGGSVYNEQF
>TRBJ1-3|.|.|TRBV11-2
ASSLGSPGNTIY
>TRBJ1-5|few|.|TRBV29-1
SVITGGGSNQPQH
>TRBJ2-7|.|.|TRBV7-9
ASSITYEQY
>TRBJ1-2|.|.|TRBV5-1
ASSSSDSGDGYT
>TRBJ1-2|once|TRBD1|TRBV4-1
ASSQGQGAESGYT
>TRBJ1-1|few|.|TRBV11-2
ASSFQGGTEAF
>TRBJ1-1|.|.|TRBV18
ASSPPNWVGNTEAF
>TRBJ2-3|.|.|TRBV30
AWSVGRVSTDTQY
>TRBJ1-3|.|.|TRBV28
ASSLFTGGNTIY
>TRBJ1-4|once|.|TRBV28
ASSLGASGTEKLF
>TRBJ2-3|.|.|TRBV19
ASSIDSGVGDTQY
>TRBJ2-2|.|TRBD1|TRBV29-1
SAPAPGQGNTGELF
>TRBJ2-1|.|TRBD2|TRBV11-3
ASSLGTSAYNEQF
>TRBJ2-5|.|.|TRBV29-1
SVEVRETQY
>TRBJ2-7|.|.|TRBV10-3
AISESGTPPEQY
>TRBJ1-5|.|.|TRBV11-2
ASSLTGVQPQH
>TRBJ2-3|.|.|TRBV2
ASSELVGGADTQY
>TRBJ1-1|.|.|TRBV19
ASSIGTRVANTEAF
>TRBJ2-1|.|.|TRBV9
ASSVGGRDNQNEQF
>TRBJ2-3|.|.|TRBV7-9
ASSLGTLVLTDTQY
>TRBJ1-1|.|.|TRBV12-2
ASRLTGGENTEAF
>TRBJ1-1|.|.|TRBV5-6
ASSLTLTKQNTEAF
>TRBJ1-2|.|.|TRBV28
ASSLAAPYGYT
>TRBJ2-1|.|.|TRBV2
ASRLEISYNEQF
>TRBJ2-6|.|.|TRBV6-1
ASATAEAGANVLT
>TRBJ2-1|.|.|TRBV27
ASSLSIRSSYNEQF
>TRBJ1-4|.|TRBD1|TRBV18
ASSPYDRGLGEKLF
>TRBJ2-2|.|TRBD2|TRBV2
ASMRAAGGPENTGELF
>TRBJ2-7|.|.|TRBV5-1
ASSVGVYEQY
>TRBJ1-6|.|.|TRBV2
ASSLDNSPLH
>TRBJ2-1|.|.|TRBV7-3
ASSPNGGTDNEQF
>TRBJ2-5|.|TRBD1|TRBV27
ASSRQGYETQY
>TRBJ2-4|.|TRBD1|TRBV6-5
ASSPRTGGNIQY
>TRBJ1-2|.|.|TRBV21-1
ASSKGQGKARDYGYT
>TRBJ1-5|once|.|TRBV27
ASRPAQGSGQPQH
>TRBJ2-1|.|.|TRBV5-1
ASRSLREFGNEQF